The 26 T cell receptor beta chains in this list originate from one sample, sequenced in a study of PD-L1 blockade in urothelial cancer. Data came from immunoSEQ multiplex PCR; TCRdb stores just in-frame clones and leaves some out. This table holds about 76,000 clones, roughly 84% found once. This material consisted of PBMCs, taken around atezolizumab (anti-PD-L1) treatment. These receptor sequences come from a man between 65 and 79 years old with urothelial cancer.

This CDR3 is CASSPVAGGPTGELFF. In DNA, the CDR3 is TGTGCCAGCAGCCCGGTAGCGGGAGGGCCTACCGGGGAGCTGTTTTTT. The chain combines TRBV9 with TRBJ2-2; 11 bases match TRBD2. V lost 4 bases to trimming and J lost 5 bases; unmatched junction nucleotides: 7. The CDR3 totals 16 residues. CDR1 and CDR2 from the germline V gene are SGDLS and YYNGEE. The whole variable domain, filled in from reference TRBV9 and TRBJ2-2, reads DSGVTQTPKHLITATGQRVTLRCSPRSGDLSVYWYQQSLDQGLQFLIQYYNGEERAKGNILERFSAQQFPDLHSELNLSSLELGDSALYFCASSPVAGGPTGELFFGEGSRLTVL.

J is TRBJ2-7 and V is TRBV7-8; perhaps TRBD2 as D (7 bases). The length of the CDR3 is 14 residues. CDR1 SGHVS and CDR2 FQNEAQ come from the germline V gene. V lost 0 bases, J lost 6 bases, and 12 bases lay in between. This CDR3 is CASSLAGGPGEQYF. CDR3 DNA sequence: TGTGCCAGCAGCTTAGCGGGGGGGCCAGGCGAGCAGTACTTC.

This clone was detected once. The rearrangement links TRBV9 to TRBJ2-3; 16 bases align to TRBD2. The CDR3 has 17 amino acids. Trimming at V came to 3 bases and at J to 5 bases, leaving 6 bases not matched to a gene. CDR1 is SGDLS and CDR2 is YYNGEE in the germline V gene. The CDR3 reads CASSAGTSGRGLDTQYF. The CDR3 DNA reads TGTGCCAGCAGCGCTGGGACTAGCGGGAGGGGTCTAGATACGCAGTATTTT.

The V and J genes are TRBV18 and TRBJ2-7, with D possibly TRBD1 on 6 matching bases. The CDR3 is 14 amino acids. V lost 2 bases to trimming and J lost 3 bases, with 11 bases between them. CDR1 and CDR2 (germline): KGHSH, LQKENI. CDR3 region: CASSPRVDSYEQYF. In DNA, the CDR3 is TGTGCCAGCTCACCAAGGGTGGACAGCTACGAGCAGTACTTC.

The J gene is TRBJ2-1, the V gene TRBV7-3; the D gene is possibly TRBD2 (7 bases). V lost 5 bases and J lost 7, with 18 bases in between. CDR1 is SGHTA, CDR2 FQGTGA, per germline. The CDR3 runs to 15 residues. This chain's CDR3 is CASSRGGGSMNEQFF. The CDR3 bases are TGTGCCAGCAGCCGCGGGGGCGGGAGTATGAATGAGCAGTTCTTC.

This rearrangement joins TRBV4-1 to TRBJ2-5; 9 bases are a match to TRBD1. Trimming at V came to 1 base and at J to 5 bases, leaving 2 bases not matched to a gene. CDR1 is MGHRA, CDR2 YSYEKL, per germline. The CDR3 contains 14 residues. The CDR3 DNA is TGCGCCAGCAGCCAAGGGACAGGGGAGGAGACCCAGTACTTC. This encodes CASSQGTGEETQYF.

The gene calls are TRBV5-1 and TRBJ2-2, with D possibly matching TRBD1 (6 bases). Trimming pared 4 bases from V and 2 bases from J, leaving 12 bases between. The CDR3 totals 15 residues. Per germline, CDR1 SGHRS and CDR2 YFSETQ. CDR3 loop: CASSVGQPNTGELFF. In nucleotides, the CDR3 is TGCGCCAGCAGCGTAGGACAGCCTAACACCGGGGAGCTGTTTTTT.

The V and J genes are TRBV5-1 and TRBJ2-7, with no clear D. The CDR3 length is 11 residues. V was trimmed by 0 bases and J by 6 bases, leaving 4 bases between them. Germline CDR1 and CDR2: SGHRS and YFSETQ. The CDR3 DNA follows: TGCGCCAGCAGCTTGGCCTCCGAGCAGTACTTC. This sequence encodes CASSLASEQYF.

The chain recombines TRBV9 with TRBJ2-7; 11 positions match TRBD2. CDR1 and CDR2 (germline): SGDLS, YYNGEE. The J segment lost 6 bases and the V segment lost 4 bases, leaving 3 bases of the junction unmatched. The CDR3 is 13 residues long. The CDR3 DNA follows: TGTGCCAGCAGCCCGGGGACTAGCGGCGAGCAGTACTTC. It is translated as CASSPGTSGEQYF.

This chain uses TRBV30 with TRBJ2-1; D remains ambiguous. V lost 4 bases to trimming and J lost 2 bases, with 6 bases between them. CDR1 GTSNPN and CDR2 SVGIG come from the germline V gene (reference sequence). CDR3 size: 12 residues. For the CDR3, the DNA is TGTGCCTGGACGCGAGCCTACAATGAGCAGTTCTTC. It translates to CAWTRAYNEQFF. Looking up the rest from reference TRBV30 and TRBJ2-1 gives the full variable domain: SQTIHQWPATLVQPVGSPLSLECTVEGTSNPNLYWYRQAAGRGLQLLFYSVGIGQISSEVPQNLSASRPQDRQFILSSKKLLLSDSGFYLCAWTRAYNEQFFGPGTRLTVL.

The chain links TRBV2 to TRBJ1-1; the match to TRBD1 covers 8 bases. The V gene end was trimmed by 6 bases and the J gene end by 6 bases; junction bases not matched to a gene: 0. Germline CDR1 and CDR2: SNHLY and FYNNEI. The CDR3 is 11 residues long. CDR3 in amino acids: CASRGQAEAFF. CDR3 DNA sequence: TGTGCCAGCAGGGGACAGGCTGAAGCTTTCTTT.

A few counts support this clone. The chain carries TRBV7-2 and TRBJ2-7, with D possibly being TRBD2 (6 bases). Trimming pared 6 bases from V and 6 bases from J, leaving 21 bases between. This CDR3 has 15 amino acids. Germline CDR1 reads SGHTA; CDR2 reads FQGNSA. DNA of the CDR3: TGTGCCAGCAGTCCCCCACGGGGGTTGGTTTCCGAGCAGTACTTC. Its protein product is CASSPPRGLVSEQYF. Together with reference TRBV7-2 and TRBJ2-7, the CDR3 gives the full variable domain: GAGVSQSPSNKVTEKGKDVELRCDPISGHTALYWYRQSLGQGLEFLIYFQGNSAPDKSGLPSDRFSAERTGGSVSTLTIQRTQQEDSAVYLCASSPPRGLVSEQYFGPGTRLTVT.

The rearrangement links TRBV25-1 to TRBJ2-7, with 9 positions matching TRBD2. Germline V CDR1 and CDR2: MGHDK, SYGVNS. The CDR3 is 15 amino acids. The V and J ends lost 4 bases and 2 bases, in that order; junction bases with no gene match: 6. The CDR3 DNA follows: TGTGCCAGCAGTGGAGGGACTAGCAAGCCCTACGAGCAGTACTTC. Its translation is CASSGGTSKPYEQYF.

Only one count was recorded for this clone. The V gene is TRBV14, the J gene TRBJ2-5; no clear D. The germline V gene encodes CDR1 SGHDN and CDR2 FVKESK. The V gene lost 1 base and the J gene lost 6 bases, with 6 bases spanning the gap. The CDR3 spans 12 residues. The DNA of the CDR3 is TGTGCCAGCAGCCAAGTCCCCAAGACCCAGTACTTC. This encodes CASSQVPKTQYF. Together with reference TRBV14 and TRBJ2-5, the CDR3 gives the full variable domain: EAGVTQFPSHSVIEKGQTVTLRCDPISGHDNLYWYRRVMGKEIKFLLHFVKESKQDESGMPNNRFLAERTGGTYSTLKVQPAELEDSGVYFCASSQVPKTQYFGPGTRLLVL.

The chain recombines TRBV9 with TRBJ1-5; TRBD1 matches 10 bases. The trim removed 0 bases at V and 0 bases at J, leaving 3 bases unmatched. Germline-derived CDR1 and CDR2 are SGDLS and YYNGEE. There are 17 residues in the CDR3. CDR3: CASSVGTGGFSNQPQHF. The CDR3 bases are TGTGCCAGCAGCGTAGGGACAGGGGGATTTAGCAATCAGCCCCAGCATTTT. The full variable domain, its missing parts supplied by reference TRBV9 and TRBJ1-5, is DSGVTQTPKHLITATGQRVTLRCSPRSGDLSVYWYQQSLDQGLQFLIQYYNGEERAKGNILERFSAQQFPDLHSELNLSSLELGDSALYFCASSVGTGGFSNQPQHFGDGTRLSIL.

Here the CDR3 reads CASSYSQAGRHYEQYF. The DNA of the CDR3 is TGTGCCAGCAGTTACTCTCAGGCCGGGAGGCACTACGAGCAGTACTTC. The chain carries TRBV6-5 and TRBJ2-7; 7 bases agree with TRBD2. With V trimmed by 0 bases and J by 3 bases, 8 bases remained unmatched. CDR1 and CDR2 (germline): MNHEY, SVGAGI. CDR3 length equals 16 residues.

The chain joins TRBV9 to TRBJ1-3; D is uncertain. The CDR3 has 16 residues. The V gene lost 0 bases and the J gene lost 2 bases, with 12 bases spanning the gap. CDR1 and CDR2 from the germline V gene are SGDLS and YYNGEE. The CDR3 spells CASSVDRARTGNTIYF. The CDR3 DNA reads TGTGCCAGCAGCGTAGATCGCGCGAGAACTGGAAACACCATATATTTT.

The rearrangement uses TRBV5-1 and TRBJ2-1, with D possibly being TRBD2 (6 bases). CDR3 length equals 15 residues. The V gene's germline CDR1 is SGHRS and CDR2 YFSETQ. Trimming removed 4 bases from V and 9 bases from J, with 20 bases in between. The CDR3 nucleotides read TGCGCCAGCAGCGGACGGTATCGGGACTTTGGTGAGCAGTTCTTC. Its protein product is CASSGRYRDFGEQFF. Together with reference TRBV5-1 and TRBJ2-1, the CDR3 gives the full variable domain: KAGVTQTPRYLIKTRGQQVTLSCSPISGHRSVSWYQQTPGQGLQFLFEYFSETQRNKGNFPGRFSGRQFSNSRSEMNVSTLELGDSALYLCASSGRYRDFGEQFFGPGTRLTVL.

V is TRBV21-1 and J is TRBJ2-5; the table gives TRBD2 as D, unverified against the DNA. TRBV21-1 is a pseudogene locus. The CDR3 has 16 residues. CDR3 DNA sequence: TGTGCCAGCAGCAAAGCGCGCGCGGGAGATGGAGAGACCCAGTACTTC. It encodes CASSKARAGDGETQYF.

The rearrangement links TRBV29-1 to TRBJ2-2; D is ambiguous. Germline V lookup: CDR1 SQVTM, CDR2 ANQGSEA. The CDR3 totals 13 residues. Trimming left V 4 bases short and J 0 bases short, with 6 bases between. CDR3 bases: TGCAGCGTTGCCAGATCGAACACCGGGGAGCTGTTTTTT. This encodes CSVARSNTGELFF.

This clone was recorded once. The chain links TRBV29-1 to TRBJ1-4, with unresolved D. Per germline, CDR1 SQVTM and CDR2 ANQGSEA. V gave up 1 base and J gave up 8 bases, with 14 bases separating them. The CDR3 spans 14 residues. CDR3 sequence (DNA): TGCAGCGTTGAAGGCGGGAGAATGGGCGAAAAACTGTTTTTT. It is translated as CSVEGGRMGEKLFF.

CDR3 DNA sequence: TGTGCCAGCTCACGTCCCGGGACTGTAAACACTGAAGCTTTCTTT. Translating gives CASSRPGTVNTEAFF. The chain couples TRBV18 to TRBJ1-1; maybe TRBD1 (5 bases). Germline CDR1 reads KGHSH; CDR2 reads LQKENI. Trimming shortened V by 4 bases and J by 2 bases, and 14 bases separated the two germline ends. CDR3 length equals 15 residues.

The V gene is TRBV25-1, the J gene TRBJ2-7; 7 bases line up with TRBD1. The V gene's germline CDR1 is MGHDK and CDR2 SYGVNS. The V gene end was trimmed by 8 bases and the J gene end by 4 bases; junction bases not matched to a gene: 5. The CDR3 contains 12 residues. CDR3: CASVRDSYEQYF. The CDR3 DNA reads as TGTGCCAGCGTCCGGGACAGTTACGAGCAGTACTTC.

The chain uses TRBV28 and TRBJ2-1; the match to TRBD2 covers 11 bases. The V and J ends lost 4 bases and 4 bases, in that order; junction bases with no gene match: 6. Per germline, CDR1 MDHEN and CDR2 SYDVKM. The CDR3 is made up of 16 amino acids. As DNA, the CDR3 is TGTGCCAGCAGTTCCGAACTAGCGGGAGTATACAATGAGCAGTTCTTC. Protein sequence: CASSSELAGVYNEQFF.

The rearrangement uses TRBV27 and TRBJ2-7, with 7 bases identical to TRBD2. This CDR3 is built from 14 residues. Germline V gives CDR1 MNHEY, CDR2 SMNVEV (reference sequence). V shed 3 bases, J shed 2 bases, and the junction held 4 bases outside the gene matches. The CDR3 region is CASSLGEGTYEQYF. CDR3 DNA: TGTGCCAGCAGTTTGGGGGAGGGCACCTACGAGCAGTACTTC.

Here the CDR3 reads CASSLLDRGSKLFF. The DNA of the CDR3 is TGTGCCAGCAGTCTCCTCGACAGGGGGAGTAAGCTGTTTTTT. This chain uses TRBV6-5 with TRBJ1-4; 9 bases agree with TRBD1. CDR1 is MNHEY, CDR2 SVGAGI, per germline. V was pared by 5 bases and J by 14 bases, with 12 bases of the junction left unmatched. This CDR3 comprises 14 residues.